These T cell receptor beta chains were read from a single sample in a study of CD8 T cells in Susac syndrome. TCRdb called the immunoSEQ multiplex PCR reads again in MiXCR, with one record for every CDR3 protein. The sample has 150,000 to 250,000 distinct CDR3 sequences, nearly 95% seen once; the top ten hold around 0.085%. Sequencing was done on a sample of CD4+ T cells from PBMCs. The receptors here all came from a human donor with multiple sclerosis. CDR3s include the opening cysteine and the closing phenylalanine or tryptophan. The D gene is left open where the match is weak. Size values are once, few and many counts, or a class for expanded clones, and some rows have none.

v_call	j_call	d_call	clone_size	cdr3_nt	cdr3_aa
TRBV24-1	TRBJ2-5	-	-	TGTGCCACCAGTGATTGGGCCCCATCCGAAGAGACCCAGTACTTC	CATSDWAPSEETQYF
TRBV30	TRBJ2-7	TRBD2	-	TGTGCCTGGAGTGTACGACTAGCTGGCGAGCAGTACTTC	CAWSVRLAGEQYF
TRBV5-1	TRBJ2-7	-	-	TGCGCCAGCAGCTTGGACAGGCCAACCTACGAGCAGTACTTC	CASSLDRPTYEQYF
TRBV4-1	TRBJ1-6	-	-	TGCGCCAGCAGCCCGCGGGGAGGTTCACCCCTCCACTTT	CASSPRGGSPLHF
TRBV30	TRBJ1-2	-	-	TGTGCCTGGCGAACTATCTTGGGCTATGGCTACACCTTC	CAWRTILGYGYTF
TRBV30	TRBJ2-5	TRBD1	-	TGTGCCTGGAGTGTAGGGGGCCAGCAAGAGACCCAGTACTTC	CAWSVGGQQETQYF
TRBV30	TRBJ2-1	TRBD2	-	TGTGCCTGGAGCTCTTATCGACTAGCGGGAGGGGGGCATGAGCAGTTCTTC	CAWSSYRLAGGGHEQFF
TRBV7-2	TRBJ1-6	-	once	TGTGCCAGCAGCCCCCCGGGCCTACCCCTCCACTTT	CASSPPGLPLHF
TRBV2	TRBJ1-6	-	-	TGTGCCAGCAGTGAGGGGGGGCTGATTTCACCCCTCCACTTT	CASSEGGLISPLHF
TRBV15	TRBJ1-1	-	-	TGTGCCACCAGCAGAGAACCGGGACTAATGAACACTGAAGCTTTCTTT	CATSREPGLMNTEAFF